Following are 29 T cell receptor beta chains from one sample sequenced in a study of blood T cell repertoires in COVID-19. The method was immunoSEQ multiplex PCR; TCRdb's version includes in-frame clones alone and lacks a portion of them. In the table there are around 230,000 clones, just over 85% of which are singletons. What was sequenced was peripheral blood. The receptors here all came from a man aged 50-60 years with COVID-19, enrolled during active disease.

V usage is TRBV2 and J usage is TRBJ1-6; possibly TRBD1 for D (5 bases). In germline, CDR1 is SNHLY, CDR2 FYNNEI. V dropped 3 bases and J dropped 6 bases, with 9 bases sitting between them. There are 14 residues in the CDR3. The CDR3 protein is CASSDQGGNSPLHF. The DNA of the CDR3 is TGTGCCAGCAGTGACCAGGGCGGTAATTCACCCCTCCACTTT.

The chain links TRBV28 to TRBJ2-3, with D tentatively TRBD1 (6 bases). The germline CDR1 and CDR2 sequences are MDHEN and SYDVKM. This CDR3 comprises 17 residues. Deletions cut 6 bases from V and 4 bases from J, with 23 bases between. The CDR3: CASSLQFQGNPADTQYF. DNA of the CDR3: TGTGCCAGCAGCCTACAATTCCAGGGGAATCCCGCAGATACGCAGTATTTT.

To note about this clone: The same CDR3 can be traced to other DNA sequences in this sample. This rearrangement joins TRBV30 to TRBJ1-1; TRBD1 matches at 7 bases. Germline assignment: CDR1 GTSNPN and CDR2 SVGIG (reference sequence). V lost 1 base, J lost 5 bases, and 4 bases stayed unmatched. The CDR3 loop spans 13 amino acids. The CDR3 protein is CAWSGGGGTEAFF. Written as DNA, the CDR3 is TGTGCCTGGAGTGGAGGGGGCGGGACTGAAGCTTTCTTT.

This chain joins TRBV24-1 and TRBJ2-1; D perhaps matches TRBD1 (5 bases). The CDR3 has 12 residues. V was shortened by 8 bases and J by 1 base, with 5 bases between the two germline ends. CDR1 and CDR2 from the germline V gene are KGHDR and SFDVKD. The CDR3 spells CATKGSYNEQFF. The CDR3 coding sequence is TGTGCCACCAAGGGGTCCTACAATGAGCAGTTCTTC.

The V call is TRBV12-3 or TRBV12-4, the J call TRBJ1-5; D gene uncertain. Deletions cut 5 bases from V and 6 bases from J, with 8 bases between. The CDR3 covers 12 residues. The CDR3: CASSPRRQPQHF. The CDR3 DNA is TGTGCCAGCAGTCCGCGCCGTCAGCCCCAGCATTTT.

This CDR3 is CASSAVEGDQPQHF. The CDR3 coding sequence is TGTGCCAGCAGTGCGGTTGAGGGAGATCAGCCCCAGCATTTT. The rearrangement links TRBV6-4 to TRBJ1-5; D is unclear. V dropped 4 bases and J dropped 5 bases, with 12 bases sitting between them. The CDR3 sequence is 14 residues long. Germline values: CDR1 MRHNA, CDR2 SNTAGT.

V is TRBV6-5 and J is TRBJ1-5; maybe TRBD1 (5 bases). CDR3 size: 15 residues. V was clipped by 5 bases and J by 5 bases, with 16 bases between them. From germline, CDR1 is MNHEY and CDR2 SVGAGI. The CDR3 loop reads CASSPQRGAHQPQHF. The CDR3 region has the DNA TGTGCCAGCAGTCCGCAAAGGGGCGCTCATCAGCCCCAGCATTTT.

The V and J genes are TRBV5-1 and TRBJ2-7; the match to TRBD2 covers 16 bases. Germline CDR1 and CDR2: SGHRS and YFSETQ. This CDR3 spans 23 amino acids. The ends lost 4 bases at V and 4 bases at J; junction bases unmatched: 26. The CDR3 nucleotides read TGCGCCAGCAGCGCGGGACCGACAGGGGCCGGGACTAGCGGGAGGGCCTCAGTTTACGAGCAGTACTTC. As protein: CASSAGPTGAGTSGRASVYEQYF.

V gene TRBV12-5 combines with J gene TRBJ2-2; the match to TRBD2 covers 9 bases. The ends lost 8 bases at V and 4 bases at J; junction bases unmatched: 11. From germline, CDR1 is LGHNT and CDR2 FRNRAP. This CDR3 has 16 residues. The CDR3 region is CASLGSSGRSTGELFF. CDR3 nucleotides: TGTGCTAGTCTGGGGTCGAGCGGGAGGAGCACCGGGGAGCTGTTTTTT.

This chain joins TRBV27 and TRBJ2-1, with 8 bases lining up with TRBD1. Germline-derived CDR1 and CDR2 are MNHEY and SMNVEV (reference sequence). The V segment lost 5 bases and the J segment 9 bases; nucleotides outside the gene matches: 12. This CDR3 is built from 15 residues. The CDR3, as DNA: TGTGCCAGCAGTCCCCCCGGGACAGGTACAACTGAGCAGTTCTTC. It specifies CASSPPGTGTTEQFF.

This chain links TRBV5-1 with TRBJ1-6; possibly TRBD1 for D (6 bases). CDR1 is SGHRS and CDR2 is YFSETQ in the germline V gene. The CDR3 spans 15 residues. The germline V and J ends were trimmed by 0 bases and 7 bases, with 11 bases remaining between them. The CDR3 spells CASSLALTGNSPLHF. CDR3 DNA sequence: TGCGCCAGCAGCTTGGCCTTGACAGGCAATTCACCCCTCCACTTT.

This clone was seen a few times. The CDR3 sequence: CASSPRQNYEQYF. The CDR3 region has the DNA TGTGCCAGCAGCCCGCGACAAAACTACGAGCAGTACTTC. The rearrangement joins TRBV11-2 to TRBJ2-7; D uncertain. The CDR3 is made up of 13 amino acids. Per germline, CDR1 SGHAT and CDR2 FQNNGV. Trimming pared 5 bases from V and 3 bases from J, leaving 11 bases between.

The CDR3 coding sequence is TGTGCCAGCAGCGCATACAGAGATAACTATGGCTACACCTTC. Translated, it gives CASSAYRDNYGYTF. The rearrangement links TRBV7-2 to TRBJ1-2; D call uncertain. V was cut by 5 bases and J by 1 base, with 11 bases left in between. There are 14 residues in the CDR3. Germline V gene data show CDR1 as SGHTA and CDR2 as FQGNSA.

This clone was observed a handful of times. The V gene is TRBV28, the J gene TRBJ1-2, with 10 bases matching TRBD1. In germline, CDR1 is MDHEN, CDR2 SYDVKM. After removal of 7 bases from V and 7 bases from J, the junction contained 9 bases not matched to a gene. CDR3 size: 14 residues. CDR3 sequence (DNA): TGTGCCAGCATCTCGGGACAGGGGTTTGGTGGCTACACCTTC. This encodes CASISGQGFGGYTF.

This clone has just one count. V gene TRBV18 combines with J gene TRBJ1-2; unclear D gene. The germline V and J ends were trimmed by 2 bases and 7 bases, with 20 bases remaining between them. Germline-derived CDR1 and CDR2 are KGHSH and LQKENI. The CDR3 totals 16 residues. For the CDR3, the DNA is TGTGCCAGCTCACCATCTCCCCCTTCGGGGTATCGTGGCTACACCTTC. Protein: CASSPSPPSGYRGYTF.

The chain links TRBV9 to TRBJ1-1; D is unresolved. V was trimmed by 3 bases and J by 7 bases, leaving 13 bases between them. Germline values: CDR1 SGDLS, CDR2 YYNGEE. The CDR3 sequence is 13 residues long. CDR3 region: CASSEVLGVEAFF. The DNA of the CDR3 is TGTGCCAGCAGCGAGGTACTAGGAGTTGAAGCTTTCTTT.

V gene TRBV6-4 combines with J gene TRBJ2-2; TRBD2 aligns across 8 bases. Losses at the gene ends were 2 bases for V and 5 bases for J; bases not matched to a gene: 1. The CDR3 is made up of 14 amino acids. From germline, CDR1 is MRHNA and CDR2 SNTAGT. DNA of the CDR3: TGTGCCAGCAGTGACACGGGAGGGACCGGGGAGCTGTTTTTT. Protein product: CASSDTGGTGELFF.

The genes are TRBV11-2 and TRBJ2-7; TRBD1 matches 7 bases. CDR3 length: 15 residues. The germline gives CDR1 SGHAT, CDR2 FQNNGV. The trim removed 1 base at V and 2 bases at J, leaving 5 bases unmatched. The CDR3: CASSLAGTDPYEQYF. The DNA of the CDR3 is TGTGCCAGCAGCTTAGCTGGGACAGACCCCTACGAGCAGTACTTC.

V and J are TRBV6-6 and TRBJ1-4; the D is unclear. This CDR3 is 13 amino acids long. Germline V CDR1 and CDR2: MNHNY, SVGAGI (reference sequence). Trimming removed 6 bases at V and 7 bases at J, with 12 bases between. CDR3 amino acids: CASRTGVGEKLFF. CDR3 nucleotides: TGTGCCAGCAGGACCGGGGTGGGTGAAAAACTGTTTTTT.

The gene calls are TRBV7-8 and TRBJ1-1; 7 bases align to TRBD1. The CDR3 is 15 residues long. Germline V lookup: CDR1 SGHVS, CDR2 FQNEAQ. The V and J ends lost 1 base and 3 bases, in that order; junction bases with no gene match: 5. Here the CDR3 DNA reads TGTGCCAGCAGCTTAGTCCAGGGGGGCTACACTGAAGCTTTCTTT. Amino acids: CASSLVQGGYTEAFF.

The rearrangement uses TRBV19 and TRBJ2-3; D may be TRBD1 (7 bases). Germline CDR1 reads LNHDA; CDR2 reads SQIVND (reference sequence). There are 15 residues in the CDR3. V dropped 3 bases and J dropped 4 bases, with 14 bases sitting between them. DNA for the CDR3: TGTGCCAGTAGTATTGGGACAGCTAGCGCAGATACGCAGTATTTT. Translated, it gives CASSIGTASADTQYF.

The chain has TRBV12-3 or TRBV12-4 and TRBJ2-3, with 7 bases lining up with TRBD2. Trimming took 7 bases from V and 1 from J; bases not matched to a gene: 2. There are 13 residues in the CDR3. The CDR3 loop reads CASTGLGTDTQYF. The CDR3, as DNA: TGTGCCAGCACAGGACTAGGCACAGATACGCAGTATTTT.

Concerning this clone: The junction departs from germline at one end; a sequencing error may be responsible. The chain uses TRBV18 and TRBJ1-3; D gene uncertain. The CDR3 totals 16 residues. The germline CDR1 and CDR2 sequences are KGHSH and LQKENI. This CDR3 reads CASSPQRTTSGNTIYF. CDR3 DNA sequence: TGTGCCAGCTCCCCACAGCGTACGACCTCTGGAAACACCATATATTTT. Combining the CDR3 with reference TRBV18 and TRBJ1-3 gives the whole variable domain NAGVMQNPRHLVRRRGQEARLRCSPMKGHSHVYWYRQLPEEGLKFMVYLQKENIIDESGMPKERFSAEFPKEGPSILRIQQVVRGDSAAYFCASSPQRTTSGNTIYFGEGSWLTVV.

The V and J genes are TRBV5-6 and TRBJ1-6; 7 bases agree with TRBD1. Germline CDR1 and CDR2: SGHDT and YYEEEE. V gave up 5 bases and J gave up 7 bases; unmatched junction bases: 3. This CDR3 is 13 amino acids long. The CDR3 loop is CASRGGGNSPLHF. The CDR3 nucleotides read TGTGCCAGCAGAGGGGGCGGGAATTCACCCCTCCACTTT.

The V call is TRBV2, the J call TRBJ2-5; 13 bases are a match to TRBD2. Germline V CDR1 and CDR2: SNHLY, FYNNEI. The length of the CDR3 is 16 residues. V lost 8 bases and J lost 5; bases outside the gene matches: 11. The CDR3: CASGLLGTSGKETQYF. As DNA, the CDR3 is TGTGCCAGCGGATTGTTAGGGACTAGCGGGAAGGAGACCCAGTACTTC.

The rearrangement links TRBV29-1 to TRBJ2-6; perhaps TRBD2 as D (6 bases). Between the trimmed V and J ends, which lost 7 bases and 0 bases, there was a span of 13 bases. CDR1 is SQVTM and CDR2 is ANQGSEA in the germline V gene. The CDR3 is 15 amino acids. CDR3 region: CSAWDWISGANVLTF. For the CDR3, the DNA is TGCAGCGCCTGGGACTGGATCTCTGGGGCCAACGTCCTGACTTTC.

This clone was observed a few times. The rearrangement uses TRBV5-5 and TRBJ2-7; D unresolved. CDR1 and CDR2 (germline): SGHKS, YYEKEE (reference sequence). Between the trimmed V and J ends, which lost 0 bases and 7 bases, there was a span of 8 bases. This CDR3 comprises 12 residues. CDR3: CASSLVSREQYF. CDR3 coding DNA: TGTGCCAGCAGCTTGGTATCGCGAGAGCAGTACTTC. Filled out from reference TRBV5-5 and TRBJ2-7, the complete variable domain reads DAGVTQSPTHLIKTRGQQVTLRCSPISGHKSVSWYQQVLGQGPQFIFQYYEKEERGRGNFPDRFSARQFPNYSSELNVNALLLGDSALYLCASSLVSREQYFGPGTRLTVT.

V is TRBV7-6 and J is TRBJ2-7; 9 bases align to TRBD2. CDR3 length: 15 amino acids. With 3 bases clipped from V and 3 bases from J, the junction kept 6 bases outside the gene matches. Per the germline V gene, CDR1 is SGHVS and CDR2 is FNYEAQ. The DNA for the CDR3 is TGTGCCAGCAGCTTGATGAGCGGGGGGATCTACGAGCAGTACTTC. Its protein is CASSLMSGGIYEQYF.

V gene TRBV11-2 combines with J gene TRBJ2-2; no clear D gene. Per germline, CDR1 SGHAT and CDR2 FQNNGV. V was cut by 0 bases and J by 5 bases, with 16 bases left in between. The CDR3 sequence is 17 residues long. The CDR3 loop reads CASSLDPATPRTGELFF. The DNA of the CDR3 is TGTGCCAGCAGCTTAGACCCGGCCACACCGAGGACCGGGGAGCTGTTTTTT.